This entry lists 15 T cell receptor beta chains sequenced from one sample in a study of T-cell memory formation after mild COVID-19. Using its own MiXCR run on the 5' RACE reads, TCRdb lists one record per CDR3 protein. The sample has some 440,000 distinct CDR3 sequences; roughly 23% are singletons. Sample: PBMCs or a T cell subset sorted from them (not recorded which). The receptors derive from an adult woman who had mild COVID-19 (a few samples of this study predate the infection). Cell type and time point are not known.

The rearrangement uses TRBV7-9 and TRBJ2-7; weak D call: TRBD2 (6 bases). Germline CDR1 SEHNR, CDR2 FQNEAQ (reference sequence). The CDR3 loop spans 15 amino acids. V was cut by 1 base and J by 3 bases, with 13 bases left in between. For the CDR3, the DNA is TGTGCCAGCAGCTTAGGGGGCCGGGGGAGCTACGAGCAGTACTTC. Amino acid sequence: CASSLGGRGSYEQYF.

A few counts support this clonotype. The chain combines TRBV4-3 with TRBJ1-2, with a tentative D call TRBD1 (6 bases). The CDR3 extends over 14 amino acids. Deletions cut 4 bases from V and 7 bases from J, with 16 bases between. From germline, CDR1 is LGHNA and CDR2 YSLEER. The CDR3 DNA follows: TGCGCCAGCAGCCCAGACGGGGGGCGGGTTGGCTACACCTTC. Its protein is CASSPDGGRVGYTF.

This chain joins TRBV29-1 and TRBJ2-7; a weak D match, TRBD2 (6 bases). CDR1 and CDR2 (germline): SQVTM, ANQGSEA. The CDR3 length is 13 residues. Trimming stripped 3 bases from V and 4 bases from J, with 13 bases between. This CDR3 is CSVDGGGKYEQYF. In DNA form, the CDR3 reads TGCAGCGTTGACGGTGGAGGGAAGTACGAGCAGTACTTC.

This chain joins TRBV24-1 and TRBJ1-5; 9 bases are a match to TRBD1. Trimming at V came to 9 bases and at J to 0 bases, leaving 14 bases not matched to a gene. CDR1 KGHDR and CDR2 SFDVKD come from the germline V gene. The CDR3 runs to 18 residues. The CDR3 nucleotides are TGTGCCACCCGGGGACAGGGCTGGGCACTGTGTAGCAATCAGCCCCAGCATTTT. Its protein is CATRGQGWALCSNQPQHF.

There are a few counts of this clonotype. CDR3 nucleotides: TGCGCCAGCAGCTTGCGCCCGACGGACAGCCCTCTGAACACTGAAGCTTTCTTT. This sequence encodes CASSLRPTDSPLNTEAFF. The chain recombines TRBV5-1 with TRBJ1-1; D perhaps matches TRBD1 (6 bases). The germline V gene encodes CDR1 SGHRS and CDR2 YFSETQ. V gave up 1 base and J gave up 0 bases, with 19 bases separating them. The CDR3 is 18 residues long.

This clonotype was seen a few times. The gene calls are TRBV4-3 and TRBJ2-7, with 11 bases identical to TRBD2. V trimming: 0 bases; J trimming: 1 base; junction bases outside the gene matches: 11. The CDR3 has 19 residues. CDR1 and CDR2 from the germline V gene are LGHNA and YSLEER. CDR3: CASSQDRGGGTSGSYEQYF. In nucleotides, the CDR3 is TGCGCCAGCAGCCAAGATAGGGGAGGTGGGACTAGCGGATCCTACGAGCAGTACTTC.

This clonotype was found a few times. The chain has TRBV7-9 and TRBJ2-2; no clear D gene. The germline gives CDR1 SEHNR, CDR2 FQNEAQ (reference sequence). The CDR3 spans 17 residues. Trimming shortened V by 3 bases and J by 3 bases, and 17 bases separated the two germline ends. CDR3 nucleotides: TGTGCCAGCAGCTTGGACGCTCGGCTTGAGGACACCGGGGAGCTGTTTTTT. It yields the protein CASSLDARLEDTGELFF.

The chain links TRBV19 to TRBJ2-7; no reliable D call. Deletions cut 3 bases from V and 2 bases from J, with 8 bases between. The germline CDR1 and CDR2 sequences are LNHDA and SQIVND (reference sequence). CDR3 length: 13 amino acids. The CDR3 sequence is CASSINLAYEQYF. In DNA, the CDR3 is TGTGCCAGTAGTATCAACCTAGCCTACGAGCAGTACTTC.

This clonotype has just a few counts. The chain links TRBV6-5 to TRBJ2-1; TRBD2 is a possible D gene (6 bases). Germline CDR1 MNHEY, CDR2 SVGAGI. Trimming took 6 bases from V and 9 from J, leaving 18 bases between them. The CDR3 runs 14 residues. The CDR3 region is CASRTLGGGSEQFF. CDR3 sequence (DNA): TGTGCCAGCAGGACTTTGGGGGGTGGGTCTGAGCAGTTCTTC.

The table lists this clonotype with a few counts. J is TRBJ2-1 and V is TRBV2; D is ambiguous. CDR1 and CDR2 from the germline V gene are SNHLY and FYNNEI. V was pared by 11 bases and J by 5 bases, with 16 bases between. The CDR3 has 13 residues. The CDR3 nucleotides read TGTGCCGGTGGGGTAGCTACCCACAATGAGCAGTTCTTC. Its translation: CAGGVATHNEQFF.

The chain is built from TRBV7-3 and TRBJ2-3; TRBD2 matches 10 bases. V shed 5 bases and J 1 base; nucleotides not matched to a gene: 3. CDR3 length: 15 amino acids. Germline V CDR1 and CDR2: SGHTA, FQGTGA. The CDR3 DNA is TGTGCCAGCAGCAATAGCGGGGGGCGCACAGATACGCAGTATTTT. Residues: CASSNSGGRTDTQYF.

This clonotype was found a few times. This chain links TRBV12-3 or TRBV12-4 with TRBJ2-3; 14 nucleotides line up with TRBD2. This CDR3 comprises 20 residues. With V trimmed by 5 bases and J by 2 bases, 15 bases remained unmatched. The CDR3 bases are TGTGCCAGCAGTATTGAGATCACCGGGACTAGCGGGGGACACACAGATACGCAGTATTTT. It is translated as CASSIEITGTSGGHTDTQYF.

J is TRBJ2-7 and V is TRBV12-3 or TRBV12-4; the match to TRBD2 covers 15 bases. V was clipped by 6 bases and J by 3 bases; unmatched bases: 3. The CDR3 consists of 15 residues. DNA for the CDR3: TGTGCCAGCAGGGGGACTAGCGGGGGGTTCTACGAGCAGTACTTC. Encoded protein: CASRGTSGGFYEQYF.

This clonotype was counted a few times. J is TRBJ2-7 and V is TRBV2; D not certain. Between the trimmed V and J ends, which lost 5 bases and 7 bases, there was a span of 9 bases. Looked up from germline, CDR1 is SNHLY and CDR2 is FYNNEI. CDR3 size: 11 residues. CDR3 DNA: TGTGCCAGCAGTACCTTTTGGGAGCAGTACTTC. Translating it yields CASSTFWEQYF.

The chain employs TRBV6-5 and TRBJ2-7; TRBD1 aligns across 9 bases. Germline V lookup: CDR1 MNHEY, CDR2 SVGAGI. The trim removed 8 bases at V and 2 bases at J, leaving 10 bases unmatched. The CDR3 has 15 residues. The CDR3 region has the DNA TGTGCCAGCTTTTCCGCCGGGACAGGGACCTACGAGCAGTACTTC. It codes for CASFSAGTGTYEQYF.